Included here is one T cell receptor beta chain sequence, with context. This specimen comes from a study of regulatory T cells in long-lasting Graves disease. Construction of TCR beta libraries relied on iRepertoire HTBI primers and on Arm-PCR targeting CDR3 regions. TCRdb recomputed calls from the multiplex PCR reads with MiXCR, one row per CDR3 protein. The sample holds roughly 360,000 distinct CDR3 sequences, 10% to 15% seen once. Regarding time point: newly diagnosed GD, antithyroid drugs for less than 3 months. After RNA was extracted from PBMCs, the TCR library was made from it. These data also formed part of another study, on T cells in Graves' hyperthyroidism and ophthalmopathy.

Material: peripheral blood mononuclear cells (PBMCs), obtained at new diagnosis, from a patient treated with antithyroid drugs. This clonotype originated in a woman under 30 with Graves disease.

The CDR3 protein is CASSYLYRDSYGYTF. CDR3 coding DNA: TGTGCCAGCAGTTACCTCTACAGGGACTCCTATGGCTACACCTTC. The chain joins TRBV6-2 or TRBV6-3 to TRBJ1-2; weak D call: TRBD1 (6 bases). CDR1 and CDR2 (germline): MNHEY, SVGEGT. Trimming stripped 2 bases from V and 4 bases from J, with 14 bases between. The CDR3 sequence is 15 residues long.